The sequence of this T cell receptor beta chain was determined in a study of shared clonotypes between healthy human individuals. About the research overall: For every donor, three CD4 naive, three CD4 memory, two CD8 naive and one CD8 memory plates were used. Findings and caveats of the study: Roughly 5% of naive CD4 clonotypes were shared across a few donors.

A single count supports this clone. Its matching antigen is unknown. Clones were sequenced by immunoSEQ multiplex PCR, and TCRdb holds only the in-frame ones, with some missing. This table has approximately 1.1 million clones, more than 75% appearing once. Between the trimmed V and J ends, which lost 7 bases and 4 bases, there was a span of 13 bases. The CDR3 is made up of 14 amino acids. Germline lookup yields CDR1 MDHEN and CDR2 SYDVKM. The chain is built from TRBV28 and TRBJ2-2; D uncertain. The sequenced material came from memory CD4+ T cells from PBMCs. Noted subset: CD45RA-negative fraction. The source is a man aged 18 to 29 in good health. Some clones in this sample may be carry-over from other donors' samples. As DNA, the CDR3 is TGTGCCAGCACCACTATTCGAACCACCGGGGAGCTGTTTTTT. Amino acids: CASTTIRTTGELFF.